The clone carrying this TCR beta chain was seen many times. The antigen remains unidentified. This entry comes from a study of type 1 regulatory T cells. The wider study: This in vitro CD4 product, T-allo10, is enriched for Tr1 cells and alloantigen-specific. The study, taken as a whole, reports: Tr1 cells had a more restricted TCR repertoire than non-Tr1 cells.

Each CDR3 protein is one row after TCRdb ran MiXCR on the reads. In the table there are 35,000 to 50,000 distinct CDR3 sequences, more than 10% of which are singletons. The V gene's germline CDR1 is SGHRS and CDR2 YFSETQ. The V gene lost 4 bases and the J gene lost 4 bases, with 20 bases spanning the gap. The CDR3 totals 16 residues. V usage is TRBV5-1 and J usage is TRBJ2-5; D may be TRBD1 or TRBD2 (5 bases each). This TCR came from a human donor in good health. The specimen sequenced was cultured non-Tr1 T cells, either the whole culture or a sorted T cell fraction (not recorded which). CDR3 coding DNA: TGCGCCAGCAGCCAAGTAATGGGGACGGGGTTAGAGACCCAGTACTTC. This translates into CASSQVMGTGLETQYF. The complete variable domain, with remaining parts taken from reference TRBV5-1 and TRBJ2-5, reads KAGVTQTPRYLIKTRGQQVTLSCSPISGHRSVSWYQQTPGQGLQFLFEYFSETQRNKGNFPGRFSGRQFSNSRSEMNVSTLELGDSALYLCASSQVMGTGLETQYFGPGTRLLVL.